Sequencing of this T cell receptor beta chain was carried out in a study of shared clonotypes between healthy human individuals. Points from the study as a whole: Donors were few, which limited the genetic and exposure-history diversity represented.

The CDR3 sequence is 16 residues long. Trimming cost V 0 bases and J 6 bases, with 18 bases left between them. CDR1 and CDR2 from the germline V gene are MNHEY and SVGAGI. On this clone: What it binds is unknown.

This table comes from immunoSEQ multiplex PCR, and its TCRdb copy is limited to in-frame clones, with some not included. Seen here are 2,100,000 or so clones, around 95% observed once, and the top ten hold approximately 0.13%. The V call is TRBV6-5, the J call TRBJ2-7; either TRBD1 or TRBD2 may supply D (5 bases each). The sequencing sample was made of naive CD4+ T cells sorted from blood. Sample subset: CD45RA+ positively selected. The clonotype was recovered from a man between 18 and 29 years old in good health. The CDR3 protein is CASSYSPDGARGEQYF. In DNA, the CDR3 is TGTGCCAGCAGTTACTCCCCCGACGGGGCCCGCGGCGAGCAGTACTTC.